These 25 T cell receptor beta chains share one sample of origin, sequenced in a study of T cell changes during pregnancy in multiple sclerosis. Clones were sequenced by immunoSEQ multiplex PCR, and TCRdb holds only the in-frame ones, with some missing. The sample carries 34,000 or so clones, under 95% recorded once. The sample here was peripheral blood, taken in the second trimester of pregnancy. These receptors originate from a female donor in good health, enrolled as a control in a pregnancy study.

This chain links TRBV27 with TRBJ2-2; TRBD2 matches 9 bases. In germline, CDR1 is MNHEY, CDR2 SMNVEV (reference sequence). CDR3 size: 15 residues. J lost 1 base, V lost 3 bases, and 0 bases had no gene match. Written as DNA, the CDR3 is TGTGCCAGCAGTTTTAGCGGGGGGAACACCGGGGAGCTGTTTTTT. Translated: CASSFSGGNTGELFF.

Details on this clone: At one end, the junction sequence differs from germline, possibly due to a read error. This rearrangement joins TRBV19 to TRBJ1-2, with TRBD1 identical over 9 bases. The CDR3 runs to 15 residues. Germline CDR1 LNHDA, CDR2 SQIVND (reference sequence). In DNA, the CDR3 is TGTGCCATTAGTACCGGGACAGGGCAGGACTATGGCTACACCTTC. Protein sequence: CAISTGTGQDYGYTF. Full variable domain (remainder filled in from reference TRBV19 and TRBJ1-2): DGGITQSPKYLFRKEGQNVTLSCEQNLNHDAMYWYRQDPGQGLRLIYYSQIVNDFQKGDIAEGYSVSREKKESFPLTVTSAQKNPTAFYLCAISTGTGQDYGYTFGSGTRLTVV.

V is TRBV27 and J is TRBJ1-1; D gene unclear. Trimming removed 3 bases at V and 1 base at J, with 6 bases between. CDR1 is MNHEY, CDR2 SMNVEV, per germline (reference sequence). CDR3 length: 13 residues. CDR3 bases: TGTGCCAGCAGTTTGGTAGCGAACACTGAAGCTTTCTTT. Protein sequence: CASSLVANTEAFF.

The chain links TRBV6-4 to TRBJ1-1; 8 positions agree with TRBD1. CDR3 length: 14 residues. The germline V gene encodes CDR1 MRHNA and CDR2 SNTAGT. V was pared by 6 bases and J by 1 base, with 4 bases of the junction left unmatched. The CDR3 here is CASRPGTGNTEAFF. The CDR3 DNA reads TGTGCCAGCAGGCCAGGGACAGGGAACACTGAAGCTTTCTTT.

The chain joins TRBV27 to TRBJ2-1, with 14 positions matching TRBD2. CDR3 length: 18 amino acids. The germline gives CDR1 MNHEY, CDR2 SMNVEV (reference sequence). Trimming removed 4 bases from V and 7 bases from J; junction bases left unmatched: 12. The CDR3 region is CASSSAAGLAGVDNEQFF. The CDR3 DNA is TGTGCCAGCAGTTCCGCTGCGGGACTAGCGGGAGTCGATAATGAGCAGTTCTTC.

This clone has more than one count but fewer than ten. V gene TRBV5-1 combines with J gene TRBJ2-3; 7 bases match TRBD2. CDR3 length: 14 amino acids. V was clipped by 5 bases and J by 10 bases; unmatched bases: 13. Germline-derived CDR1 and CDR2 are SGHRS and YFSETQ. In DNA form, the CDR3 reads TGCGCCAGCAGTGCTAGCGGAGACACTCAGGCGCAGTATTTT. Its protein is CASSASGDTQAQYF.

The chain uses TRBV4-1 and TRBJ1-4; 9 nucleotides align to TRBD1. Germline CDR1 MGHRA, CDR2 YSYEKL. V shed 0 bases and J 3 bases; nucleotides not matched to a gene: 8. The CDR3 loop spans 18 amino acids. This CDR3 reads CASSQDGDRAEPNEKLFF. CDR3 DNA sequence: TGCGCCAGCAGCCAAGATGGGGACAGGGCAGAACCTAATGAAAAACTGTTTTTT.

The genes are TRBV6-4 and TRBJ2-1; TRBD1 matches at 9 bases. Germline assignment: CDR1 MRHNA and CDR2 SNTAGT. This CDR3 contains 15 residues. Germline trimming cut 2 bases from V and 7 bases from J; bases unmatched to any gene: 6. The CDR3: CASSDRATGGNEQFF. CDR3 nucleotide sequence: TGTGCCAGCAGTGACCGGGCGACAGGGGGGAATGAGCAGTTCTTC.

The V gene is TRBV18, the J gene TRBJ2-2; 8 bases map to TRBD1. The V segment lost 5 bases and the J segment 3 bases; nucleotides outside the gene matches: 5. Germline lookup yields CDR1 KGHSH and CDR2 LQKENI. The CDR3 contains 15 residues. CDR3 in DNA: TGTGCCAGCTCATTCACAGGGGGTTACACCGGGGAGCTGTTTTTT. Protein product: CASSFTGGYTGELFF.

In DNA, the CDR3 is TGTGCCAGTAGTGCCGGACAGACATGGGGCTACACCTTC. Its translation: CASSAGQTWGYTF. The chain uses TRBV19 and TRBJ1-2, with D possibly TRBD1 on 6 matching bases. Deletions cut 5 bases from V and 8 bases from J, with 15 bases between. Germline-derived CDR1 and CDR2 are LNHDA and SQIVND (reference sequence). This CDR3 comprises 13 residues.

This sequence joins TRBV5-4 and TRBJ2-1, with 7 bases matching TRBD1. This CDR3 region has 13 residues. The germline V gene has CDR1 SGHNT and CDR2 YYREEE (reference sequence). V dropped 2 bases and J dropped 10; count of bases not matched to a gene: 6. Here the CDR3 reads CASSFDRDGEQFF. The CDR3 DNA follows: TGTGCCAGCAGCTTTGACAGGGACGGAGAGCAGTTCTTC.

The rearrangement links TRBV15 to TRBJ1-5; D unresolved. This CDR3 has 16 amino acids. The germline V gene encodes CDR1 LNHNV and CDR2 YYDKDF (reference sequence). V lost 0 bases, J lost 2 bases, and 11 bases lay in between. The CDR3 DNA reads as TGTGCCACCAGCAGAGAGGGAGATATGGGCAATCAGCCCCAGCATTTT. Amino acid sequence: CATSREGDMGNQPQHF.

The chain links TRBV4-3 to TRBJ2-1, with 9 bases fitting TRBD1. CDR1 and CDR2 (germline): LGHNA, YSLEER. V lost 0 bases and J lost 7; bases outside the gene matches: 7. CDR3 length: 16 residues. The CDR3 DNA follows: TGCGCCAGCAGCCAAGATCTCCGACAGGGGGGGAATGAGCAGTTCTTC. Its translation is CASSQDLRQGGNEQFF.

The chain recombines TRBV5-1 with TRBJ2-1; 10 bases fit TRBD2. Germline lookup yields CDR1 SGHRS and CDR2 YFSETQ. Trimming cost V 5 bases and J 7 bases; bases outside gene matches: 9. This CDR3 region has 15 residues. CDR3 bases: TGCGCCAGCAGGAGCGGGAGGGCCAAAGGAAATGAGCAGTTCTTC. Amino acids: CASRSGRAKGNEQFF.

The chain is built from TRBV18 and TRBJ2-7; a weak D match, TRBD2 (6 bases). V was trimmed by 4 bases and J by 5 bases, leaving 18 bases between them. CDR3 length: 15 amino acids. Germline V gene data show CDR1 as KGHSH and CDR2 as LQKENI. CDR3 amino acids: CASSRSGVGFDEQYF. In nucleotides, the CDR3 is TGTGCCAGCTCACGTTCGGGGGTCGGCTTCGACGAGCAGTACTTC.

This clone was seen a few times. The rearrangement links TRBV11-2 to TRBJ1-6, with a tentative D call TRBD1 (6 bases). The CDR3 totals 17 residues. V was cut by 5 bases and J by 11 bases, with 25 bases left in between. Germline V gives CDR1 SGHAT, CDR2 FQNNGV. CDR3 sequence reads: CASSQGVGGRGEAPLHF. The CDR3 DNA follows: TGTGCCAGCAGCCAAGGCGTCGGGGGGCGCGGGGAGGCACCCCTCCACTTT.

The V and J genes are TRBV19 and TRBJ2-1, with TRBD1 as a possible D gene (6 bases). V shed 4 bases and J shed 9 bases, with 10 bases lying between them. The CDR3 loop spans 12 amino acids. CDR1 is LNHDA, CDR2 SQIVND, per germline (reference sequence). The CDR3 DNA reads TGTGCCAGTAGTAGCACAGGGACTGAGCAGTTCTTC. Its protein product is CASSSTGTEQFF.

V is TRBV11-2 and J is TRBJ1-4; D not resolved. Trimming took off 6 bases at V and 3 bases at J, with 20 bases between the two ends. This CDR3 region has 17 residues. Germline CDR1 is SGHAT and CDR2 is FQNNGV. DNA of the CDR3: TGTGCCAGCAGTTCCGATGATGATAGGGAGGCTAATGAAAAACTGTTTTTT. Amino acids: CASSSDDDREANEKLFF.

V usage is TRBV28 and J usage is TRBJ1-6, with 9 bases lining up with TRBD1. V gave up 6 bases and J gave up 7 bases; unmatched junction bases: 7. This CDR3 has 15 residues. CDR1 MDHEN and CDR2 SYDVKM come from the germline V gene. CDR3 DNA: TGTGCCAGCAGCCTCACAGGGGGCGGGAATTCACCCCTCCACTTT. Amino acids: CASSLTGGGNSPLHF.

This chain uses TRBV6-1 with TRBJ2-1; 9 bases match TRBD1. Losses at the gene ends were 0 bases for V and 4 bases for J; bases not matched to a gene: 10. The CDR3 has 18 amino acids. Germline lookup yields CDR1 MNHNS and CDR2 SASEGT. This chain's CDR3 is CASSEAPPGTGSYNEQFF. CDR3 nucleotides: TGTGCCAGCAGTGAAGCGCCCCCCGGGACAGGGAGTTACAATGAGCAGTTCTTC.

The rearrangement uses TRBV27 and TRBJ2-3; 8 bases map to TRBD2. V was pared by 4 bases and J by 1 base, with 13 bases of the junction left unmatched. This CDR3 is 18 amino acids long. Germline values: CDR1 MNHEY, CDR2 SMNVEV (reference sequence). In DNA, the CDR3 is TGTGCCAGCAGTTCCGTACGCCGGGGGGGGAGTCGCACAGATACGCAGTATTTT. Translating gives CASSSVRRGGSRTDTQYF.

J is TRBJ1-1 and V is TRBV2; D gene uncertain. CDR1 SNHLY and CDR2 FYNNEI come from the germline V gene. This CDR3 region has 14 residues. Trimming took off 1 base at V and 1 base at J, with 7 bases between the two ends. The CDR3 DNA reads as TGTGCCAGCAGTGAAGGTGGAGGGAACACTGAAGCTTTCTTT. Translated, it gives CASSEGGGNTEAFF.

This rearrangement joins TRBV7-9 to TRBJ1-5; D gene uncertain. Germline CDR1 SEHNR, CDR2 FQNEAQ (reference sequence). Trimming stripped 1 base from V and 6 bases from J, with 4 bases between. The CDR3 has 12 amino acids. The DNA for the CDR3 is TGTGCCAGCAGCTTAGACGGTCAGCCCCAGCATTTT. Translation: CASSLDGQPQHF.

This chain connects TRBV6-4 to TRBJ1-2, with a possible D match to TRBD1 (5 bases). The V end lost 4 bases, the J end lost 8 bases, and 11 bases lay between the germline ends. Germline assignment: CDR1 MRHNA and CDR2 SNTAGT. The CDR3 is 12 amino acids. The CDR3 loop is CASSAWGEGYTF. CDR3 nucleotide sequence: TGTGCCAGCAGTGCCTGGGGGGAAGGCTACACCTTC.

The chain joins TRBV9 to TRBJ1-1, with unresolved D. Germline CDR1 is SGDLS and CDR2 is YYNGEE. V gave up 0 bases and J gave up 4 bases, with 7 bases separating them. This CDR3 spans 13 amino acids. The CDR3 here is CASSVGASTEAFF. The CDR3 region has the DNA TGTGCCAGCAGCGTAGGGGCGAGCACTGAAGCTTTCTTT.